This T cell receptor beta chain comes out of a study of blood T cell repertoires in COVID-19. Overall study: T cells, B-cell-depleted T cells, or PBMCs supplied cDNA or gDNA.

Original processing methods: Estimated nucleated cell counts came from reference gene primer amplification. Sequencing used immunoSEQ multiplex PCR; TCRdb keeps in-frame clones, though not all of them. The V and J calls and clone size were taken over from that table, and D and trimming were inferred from the DNA. The sample yields fewer than 200,000 clones, roughly 80% seen once. This clone was observed a few times. Distinct nucleotide sequences in the sample also encode this CDR3. The CDR3 has 15 residues. The ends were cut back, 7 bases at V and 2 bases at J, with 15 bases in the middle. CDR1 and CDR2 (germline): MNHEY, SVGAGI.

The V gene is TRBV6-5, the J gene TRBJ2-1; D is possibly TRBD2 (6 bases). This receptor was obtained from a human donor in a cohort sampled during active COVID-19. Sequencing input: peripheral blood. Here the CDR3 reads CASTHLGEAYNEQFF. Here the CDR3 DNA reads TGTGCCAGCACCCATCTGGGGGAGGCCTACAATGAGCAGTTCTTC.